This TCR beta chain was recovered during a study of blood T cells in healthy people across ages. As to this clonotype: Germline is not matched at one junction end, which may reflect a read error.

The germline gives CDR1 KGHDR, CDR2 SFDVKD. The CDR3 is 13 residues long. The use of a sample-barcoded 5' primer and a J-beta primer mix characterized a second PCR of about 7 to 12 cycles. Via MiXCR, TCRdb re-called the 5' RACE reads, giving one row per CDR3 protein. The data contain about 1.6 million distinct CDR3 sequences, 30% to 35% of them seen just once; the ten biggest clones take up roughly 10%. V usage is TRBV24-1 and J usage is TRBJ2-3; 12 bases align to TRBD1. The TCR originated in a woman under 40 in good health. Sequences were obtained from blood. The CDR3 DNA is TGTGCCACCGGGACAGGGGGCACAGATACGCGGTATTTT. The encoded protein is CATGTGGTDTRYF.